This T cell receptor beta chain was captured in a study of post-analysis software for immune sequencing data. Study-wide findings and caveats: In patients, TRBV5-6, TRBV5-1 and TRBV20-1 belonged to roughly five TRBV segments found more frequently than in controls.

Concerning this clonotype itself: Its antigen remains unidentified.

TCR beta libraries were prepared from cDNA with unique molecular identifiers. T cells numbering roughly 0.85 to 11 million gave rise to roughly 0.5 million cDNA molecules. Via MiXCR, TCRdb re-called the PCR reads, giving one row per CDR3 protein. The sample lists some 800,000 distinct CDR3 sequences, under 60% occurring once. The V segment lost 6 bases and the J segment 1 base; nucleotides outside the gene matches: 4. CDR3 length: 14 residues. This chain uses TRBV12-3 or TRBV12-4 with TRBJ1-1; the match to TRBD1 covers 8 bases. This sequence was found in a girl between 10 and 17 years old with multiple sclerosis. The material sequenced was blood. The CDR3 coding sequence is TGTGCCAGCAGGAGAGGGACAGGGAACACTGAAGCTTTCTTT. This sequence encodes CASRRGTGNTEAFF.